These 2 T cell receptor beta chains were all obtained from the same sample, sequenced in a study of early stage breast cancer tumors. The assay was immunoSEQ multiplex PCR, and TCRdb's table has in-frame clones only and misses some. The sample shows fewer than 75,000 clones, 60% to 85% of them seen only once. Sequencing was done on a sample of blood. These TCRs come from a person aged 30 to 40 with breast cancer.

This chain connects TRBV11-2 to TRBJ2-5, with 9 bases matching TRBD1. The CDR3 is 14 residues long. The V segment lost 3 bases and the J segment 2 bases; nucleotides outside the gene matches: 1. CDR1 is SGHAT and CDR2 is FQNNGV in the germline V gene. The CDR3 bases are TGTGCCAGCAGCTTGACAGGGGGACAAGAGACCCAGTACTTC. Amino acid sequence: CASSLTGGQETQYF.

The genes are TRBV5-1 and TRBJ1-2; no clear D gene. Trimming left V 0 bases short and J 2 bases short, with 8 bases between. This CDR3 comprises 14 residues. Germline-derived CDR1 and CDR2 are SGHRS and YFSETQ. The CDR3 is CASSLEDENYGYTF. CDR3 coding DNA: TGCGCCAGCAGCTTGGAGGACGAAAACTATGGCTACACCTTC.